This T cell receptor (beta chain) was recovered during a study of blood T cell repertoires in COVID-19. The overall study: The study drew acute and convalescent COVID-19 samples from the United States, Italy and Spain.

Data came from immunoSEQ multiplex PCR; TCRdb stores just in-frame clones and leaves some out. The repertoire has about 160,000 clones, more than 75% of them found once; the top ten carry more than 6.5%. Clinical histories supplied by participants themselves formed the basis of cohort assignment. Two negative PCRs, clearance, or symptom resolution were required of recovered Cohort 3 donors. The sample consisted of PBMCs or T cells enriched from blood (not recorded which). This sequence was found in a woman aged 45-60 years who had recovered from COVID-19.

The chain's CDR3 is CASSPRQGVAEAFF. Here the CDR3 DNA reads TGTGCCAGCAGCCCTCGACAGGGGGTAGCTGAAGCTTTCTTT. The genes are TRBV3-1 (or the pseudogene TRBV3-2) and TRBJ1-1; TRBD1 matches 9 bases. This CDR3 has 14 residues. The trim removed 4 bases at V and 6 bases at J, leaving 6 bases unmatched. The germline V gene has CDR1 LGHDT and CDR2 YNNKEL (reference sequence).